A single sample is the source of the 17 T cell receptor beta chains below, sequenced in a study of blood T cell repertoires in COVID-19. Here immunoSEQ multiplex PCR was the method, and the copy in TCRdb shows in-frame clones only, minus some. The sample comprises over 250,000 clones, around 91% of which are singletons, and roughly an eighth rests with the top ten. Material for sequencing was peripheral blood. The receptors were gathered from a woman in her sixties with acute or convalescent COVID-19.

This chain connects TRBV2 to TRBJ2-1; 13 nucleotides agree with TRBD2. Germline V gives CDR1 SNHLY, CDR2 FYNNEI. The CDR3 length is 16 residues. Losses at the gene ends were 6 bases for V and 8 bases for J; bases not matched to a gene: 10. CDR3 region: CASRGTGLAGVYEQFF. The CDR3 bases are TGTGCCAGCAGGGGAACCGGACTAGCGGGAGTCTATGAGCAGTTCTTC.

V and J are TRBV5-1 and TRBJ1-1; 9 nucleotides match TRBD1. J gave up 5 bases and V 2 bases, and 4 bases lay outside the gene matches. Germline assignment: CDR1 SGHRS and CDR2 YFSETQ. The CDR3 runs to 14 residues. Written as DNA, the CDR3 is TGCGCCAGCAGCTTAACGACAGGGGGGACTGAAGCTTTCTTT. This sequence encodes CASSLTTGGTEAFF.

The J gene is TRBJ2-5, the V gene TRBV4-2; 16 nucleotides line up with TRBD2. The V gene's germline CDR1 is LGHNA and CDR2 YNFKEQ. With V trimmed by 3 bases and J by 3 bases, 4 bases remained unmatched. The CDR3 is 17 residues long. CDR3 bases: TGTGCCAGCAGCCACGGGACTAGCGGGGGGGTCGAAGAGACCCAGTACTTC. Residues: CASSHGTSGGVEETQYF.

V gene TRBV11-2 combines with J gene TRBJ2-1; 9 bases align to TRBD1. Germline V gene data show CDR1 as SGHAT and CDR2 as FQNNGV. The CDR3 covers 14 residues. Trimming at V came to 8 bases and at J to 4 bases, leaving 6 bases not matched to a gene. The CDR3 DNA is TGTGCCAGCTTAAGGACAGGGGTATACAATGAGCAGTTCTTC. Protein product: CASLRTGVYNEQFF.

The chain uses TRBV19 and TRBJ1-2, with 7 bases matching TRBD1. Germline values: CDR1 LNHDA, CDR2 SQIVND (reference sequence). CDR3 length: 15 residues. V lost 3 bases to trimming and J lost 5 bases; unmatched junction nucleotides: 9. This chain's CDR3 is CASSMGPTRGYGYTF. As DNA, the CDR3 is TGTGCCAGTAGTATGGGACCAACCAGGGGGTATGGCTACACCTTC.

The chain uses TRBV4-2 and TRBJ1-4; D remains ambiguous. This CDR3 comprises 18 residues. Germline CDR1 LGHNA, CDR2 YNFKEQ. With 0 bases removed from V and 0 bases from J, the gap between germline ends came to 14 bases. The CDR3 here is CASSQDRQAPATNEKLFF. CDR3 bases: TGTGCCAGCAGCCAAGATAGACAAGCCCCCGCAACTAATGAAAAACTGTTTTTT.

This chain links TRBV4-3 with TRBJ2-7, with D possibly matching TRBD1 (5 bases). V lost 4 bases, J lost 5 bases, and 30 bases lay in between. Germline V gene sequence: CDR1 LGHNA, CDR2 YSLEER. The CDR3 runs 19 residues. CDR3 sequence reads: CASSLFSDPGISRRNEQYF. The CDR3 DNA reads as TGCGCCAGCAGCCTATTCTCAGATCCAGGGATCTCCCGTCGGAACGAGCAGTACTTC.

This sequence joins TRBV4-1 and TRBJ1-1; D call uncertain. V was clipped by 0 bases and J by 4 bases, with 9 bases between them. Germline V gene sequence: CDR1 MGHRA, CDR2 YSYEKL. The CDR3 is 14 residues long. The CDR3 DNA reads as TGCGCCAGCAGCCAAGAAGCCGGGATCACTGAAGCTTTCTTT. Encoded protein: CASSQEAGITEAFF.

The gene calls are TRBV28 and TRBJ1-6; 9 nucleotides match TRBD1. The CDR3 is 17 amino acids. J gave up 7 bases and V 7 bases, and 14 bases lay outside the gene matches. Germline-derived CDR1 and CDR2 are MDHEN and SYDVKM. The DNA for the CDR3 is TGTGCCAGCACGGGGTCCACAGGGGGCCTAAAAAATTCACCCCTCCACTTT. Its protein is CASTGSTGGLKNSPLHF.

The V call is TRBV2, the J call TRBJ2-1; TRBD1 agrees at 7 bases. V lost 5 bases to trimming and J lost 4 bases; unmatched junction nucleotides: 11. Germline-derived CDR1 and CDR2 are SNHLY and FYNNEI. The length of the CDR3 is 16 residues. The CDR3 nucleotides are TGTGCCAGCAGTCTGAATACGGGACAGACATACAATGAGCAGTTCTTC. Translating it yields CASSLNTGQTYNEQFF.

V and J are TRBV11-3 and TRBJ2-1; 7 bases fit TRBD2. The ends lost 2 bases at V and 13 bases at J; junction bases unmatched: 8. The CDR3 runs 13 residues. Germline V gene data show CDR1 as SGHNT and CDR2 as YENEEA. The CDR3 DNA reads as TGTGCCAGCAGCTTAAATCAGCGGGAAGTACAGTTCTTC. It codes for CASSLNQREVQFF.

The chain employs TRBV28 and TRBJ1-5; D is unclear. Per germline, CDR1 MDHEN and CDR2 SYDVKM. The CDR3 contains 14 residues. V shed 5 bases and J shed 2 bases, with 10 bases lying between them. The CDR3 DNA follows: TGTGCCAGCAGTCCAGGTCCTCGCAATCAGCCCCAGCATTTT. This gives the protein CASSPGPRNQPQHF.

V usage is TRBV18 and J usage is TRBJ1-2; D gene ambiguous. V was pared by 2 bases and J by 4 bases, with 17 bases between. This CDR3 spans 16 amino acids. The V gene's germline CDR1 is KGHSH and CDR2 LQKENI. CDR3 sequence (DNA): TGTGCCAGCTCACCAGAAAGCGTCGCCGGGAGCTATGGCTACACCTTC. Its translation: CASSPESVAGSYGYTF.

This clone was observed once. CDR3 in amino acids: CASSLGTSAQETQYF. The DNA for the CDR3 is TGTGCCAGCAGCCTCGGGACTAGCGCTCAAGAGACCCAGTACTTC. This sequence joins TRBV7-6 and TRBJ2-5; 10 bases fit TRBD2. The CDR3 covers 15 residues. Trimming at V came to 5 bases and at J to 2 bases, leaving 5 bases not matched to a gene. Germline values: CDR1 SGHVS, CDR2 FNYEAQ.

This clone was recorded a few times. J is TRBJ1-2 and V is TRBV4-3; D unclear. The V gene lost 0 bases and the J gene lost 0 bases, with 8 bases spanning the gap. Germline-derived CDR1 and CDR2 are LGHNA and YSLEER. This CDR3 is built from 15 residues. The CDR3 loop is CASSQDPGSNYGYTF. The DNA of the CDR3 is TGCGCCAGCAGCCAAGATCCTGGCTCTAACTATGGCTACACCTTC.

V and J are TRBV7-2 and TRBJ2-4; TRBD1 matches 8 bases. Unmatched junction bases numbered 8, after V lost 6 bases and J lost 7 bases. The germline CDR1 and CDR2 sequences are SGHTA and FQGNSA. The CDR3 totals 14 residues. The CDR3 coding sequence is TGTGCCAGCAGGGCAGCCGGGACAGGCAACATTCAGTACTTC. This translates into CASRAAGTGNIQYF.

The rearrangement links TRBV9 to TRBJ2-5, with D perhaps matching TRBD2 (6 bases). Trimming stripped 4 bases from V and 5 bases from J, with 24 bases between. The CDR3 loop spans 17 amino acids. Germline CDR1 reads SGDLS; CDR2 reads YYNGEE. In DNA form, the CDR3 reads TGTGCCAGCAGCTCTCCGAGGGCGGGGCCCTCAGGGGAGACCCAGTACTTC. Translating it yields CASSSPRAGPSGETQYF.